Shown below are 15 T cell receptor beta chains from a single sample sequenced in a study of shared clonotypes between healthy human individuals. Assay used: immunoSEQ multiplex PCR; TCRdb lists only in-frame clones, some missing. The sample lists about 2.2 million clones, around 93% occurring once. Naive CD8 cells comprised CD45RO-negative, CCR7-positively selected cells, excluding terminally differentiated effector memory CD45RA+ cells. Source material: naive CD8+ T cells from PBMCs. All receptors derive from a man between 18 and 35 years old in good health. Some clones in this sample may be carry-over from other donors' samples.

This chain joins TRBV7-9 and TRBJ2-3; D may be TRBD1 (6 bases). CDR1 is SEHNR, CDR2 FQNEAQ, per germline (reference sequence). The CDR3 consists of 16 residues. Trimming took off 6 bases at V and 4 bases at J, with 20 bases between the two ends. Here the CDR3 reads CASRGPTGSVPDTQYF. CDR3 in DNA: TGTGCCAGCAGGGGTCCGACAGGATCTGTCCCAGATACGCAGTATTTT.

The chain uses TRBV9 and TRBJ1-5, with TRBD1 matching 9 bases. V lost 4 bases, J lost 5 bases, and 7 bases stayed unmatched. The CDR3 loop spans 15 amino acids. The germline V gene encodes CDR1 SGDLS and CDR2 YYNGEE. CDR3 loop: CASSPGQGSDQPQHF. The CDR3 nucleotides are TGTGCCAGCAGCCCTGGACAGGGGTCCGATCAGCCCCAGCATTTT.

This chain joins TRBV9 and TRBJ1-2, with D perhaps TRBD1 (5 bases). The CDR3 has 17 residues. Germline loops: CDR1 SGDLS, CDR2 YYNGEE. V was shortened by 4 bases and J by 0 bases, with 19 bases between the two germline ends. This CDR3 is CASSPDGGTGANYGYTF. The CDR3 DNA sequence: TGTGCCAGCAGCCCAGACGGTGGAACAGGTGCTAACTATGGCTACACCTTC.

The chain has TRBV6-5 and TRBJ2-1; TRBD1 aligns across 11 bases. Looked up from germline, CDR1 is MNHEY and CDR2 is SVGAGI. V was pared by 1 base and J by 6 bases, with 5 bases of the junction left unmatched. The CDR3 is 16 residues long. CDR3 DNA sequence: TGTGCCAGCAGTTACTTGGGACAGGGGGGAGGCAATGAGCAGTTCTTC. This translates into CASSYLGQGGGNEQFF.

The chain is built from TRBV5-1 and TRBJ1-1; D perhaps matches TRBD1 (5 bases). The CDR3 covers 15 residues. CDR1 and CDR2 (germline): SGHRS, YFSETQ. Trimming took 0 bases from V and 5 from J, leaving 14 bases between them. For the CDR3, the DNA is TGCGCCAGCAGCTTGGGGGGCTGGGGCGGGACTGAAGCTTTCTTT. It encodes CASSLGGWGGTEAFF.

V and J are TRBV11-2 and TRBJ2-3; 13 bases map to TRBD2. The V and J ends lost 4 bases and 8 bases, in that order; junction bases with no gene match: 9. Per germline, CDR1 SGHAT and CDR2 FQNNGV. This CDR3 is 16 amino acids long. The CDR3 region is CASSSRTSGSLGTQYF. DNA of the CDR3: TGTGCCAGCAGCTCACGGACTAGCGGGAGTTTGGGTACGCAGTATTTT.

The chain couples TRBV7-9 to TRBJ2-5, with TRBD1 matching 7 bases. This CDR3 is built from 15 residues. Germline V gene lookup returns CDR1 SEHNR and CDR2 FQNEAQ (reference sequence). J lost 5 bases, V lost 7 bases, and 13 bases had no gene match. The CDR3 spells CASTPEPDRMETQYF. The CDR3, as DNA: TGTGCCAGCACCCCTGAACCGGACAGGATGGAGACCCAGTACTTC.

For the CDR3, the DNA is TGTGCCAGCAGCCTGAGGACAGACTCATCCGAGCAGTACTTC. Translation gives CASSLRTDSSEQYF. V is TRBV9 and J is TRBJ2-7; D is perhaps TRBD1 (6 bases). CDR1 is SGDLS and CDR2 is YYNGEE in the germline V gene. The CDR3 runs to 14 residues. V gave up 4 bases and J gave up 6 bases, with 17 bases separating them.

Notes on this clone: Other nucleotide sequences from this sample produce the same CDR3. The chain links TRBV6-5 to TRBJ2-7; 12 bases align to TRBD2. CDR3 length: 14 amino acids. Trimming at V came to 6 bases and at J to 6 bases, leaving 6 bases not matched to a gene. Germline assignment: CDR1 MNHEY and CDR2 SVGAGI. CDR3 sequence (DNA): TGTGCCAGCAGCCTTGGACTAGCGGGAAGCGAGCAGTACTTC. This gives the protein CASSLGLAGSEQYF.

This clone is a singleton in its sample. The chain links TRBV4-1 to TRBJ2-7, with D tentatively TRBD2 (5 bases). The ends were cut back, 4 bases at V and 2 bases at J, with 18 bases in the middle. CDR1 MGHRA and CDR2 YSYEKL come from the germline V gene. The length of the CDR3 is 16 residues. The CDR3 DNA reads TGCGCCAGCAGCCCCCATGGGAGAGGCACCCCCTACGAGCAGTACTTC. Translation: CASSPHGRGTPYEQYF.

This clone was observed once. The V call is TRBV11-2, the J call TRBJ2-7, with D uncertain. The CDR3 contains 15 residues. V was shortened by 0 bases and J by 3 bases, with 12 bases between the two germline ends. Germline assignment: CDR1 SGHAT and CDR2 FQNNGV. CDR3 in DNA: TGTGCCAGCAGCTTAGAGAGGATGTTTAGCTACGAGCAGTACTTC. The encoded protein is CASSLERMFSYEQYF.

Comments on this clone: The sample has other DNA sequences that encode this CDR3 too. The chain links TRBV7-2 to TRBJ2-7; a weak D match, TRBD1 (6 bases). The germline V gene encodes CDR1 SGHTA and CDR2 FQGNSA. The CDR3 runs 14 residues. V was trimmed by 3 bases and J by 2 bases, leaving 11 bases between them. CDR3 sequence (DNA): TGTGCCAGCAGCTTTAGGACAGCCCCCTACGAGCAGTACTTC. Protein sequence: CASSFRTAPYEQYF.

The chain combines TRBV7-8 with TRBJ2-7; D is perhaps TRBD2 (6 bases). Trimming cost V 5 bases and J 4 bases, with 18 bases left between them. The CDR3 contains 15 residues. Looked up from germline, CDR1 is SGHVS and CDR2 is FQNEAQ. The CDR3 here is CASSPIVRGLYEQYF. As DNA, the CDR3 is TGTGCCAGCAGCCCGATAGTGCGGGGCCTATACGAGCAGTACTTC.

The gene calls are TRBV27 and TRBJ1-1; possibly TRBD1 for D (6 bases). Germline CDR1 reads MNHEY; CDR2 reads SMNVEV (reference sequence). The CDR3 consists of 18 residues. Trimming removed 7 bases at V and 1 base at J, with 25 bases between. The CDR3 protein is CASTPSFWGPYPNTEAFF. The CDR3 nucleotides read TGTGCCAGCACCCCCTCCTTCTGGGGGCCGTACCCGAACACTGAAGCTTTCTTT.

This chain connects TRBV14 to TRBJ1-5; possible D gene TRBD1, 5 bases. Per germline, CDR1 SGHDN and CDR2 FVKESK. This CDR3 has 15 residues. Trimming removed 3 bases at V and 2 bases at J, with 11 bases between. The CDR3 is CASSHTGAGNQPQHF. The CDR3 DNA is TGTGCCAGCAGCCACACCGGGGCAGGCAATCAGCCCCAGCATTTT.